One and the same sample provided the 21 T cell receptor beta chains below, sequenced in a study of yellow fever vaccine responses in identical twins. Each CDR3 protein gets one entry after TCRdb re-called the RT-PCR reads with MiXCR. Of about 10,000 distinct CDR3 sequences detected, roughly 80% appear once; the ten largest clones hold 2% to 2.5%. The source material was T cells from blood (PBMCs), unsorted or a sorted subset (not recorded which), sampled before or after yellow fever vaccination (not recorded which). These receptors originate from a young woman who received the yellow fever vaccine.

This clonotype was seen a handful of times. The CDR3 DNA reads as TGTGCCAGCAGCTTAGGGGCAGCCTATGGCTACACCTTC. Its protein is CASSLGAAYGYTF. The chain recombines TRBV11-3 with TRBJ1-2; no definite D call. The V end lost 1 base, the J end lost 4 bases, and 7 bases lay between the germline ends. The germline V gene encodes CDR1 SGHNT and CDR2 YENEEA. CDR3 length: 13 amino acids.

On this clonotype: The junction does not match germline at one end; this may be a read error. The chain employs TRBV2 and TRBJ2-1, with 11 bases matching TRBD2. The CDR3 is 14 residues long. The germline V gene encodes CDR1 SNHLY and CDR2 FYNNEI. CDR3 DNA sequence: TGTGCCAGCACTTCGACTAGCGGGGTAAATGAGCGGTTCTTC. Protein: CASTSTSGVNERFF.

The chain employs TRBV28 and TRBJ2-7, with 7 positions matching TRBD2. Losses at the gene ends were 3 bases for V and 13 bases for J; bases not matched to a gene: 9. The germline V gene encodes CDR1 MDHEN and CDR2 SYDVKM. The CDR3 has 12 residues. The DNA of the CDR3 is TGTGCCAGCAGTTTGCCGGGGGGAGCCATATACTTC. Amino acid sequence: CASSLPGGAIYF.

J is TRBJ2-1 and V is TRBV11-1; 8 bases are shared with TRBD2. The CDR3 length is 16 residues. Germline loops: CDR1 SGHAT, CDR2 FQDESV (reference sequence). V gave up 5 bases and J gave up 2 bases; unmatched junction bases: 8. Here the CDR3 DNA reads TGTGCCAGCAGCCGAACCGGGACTAGGGCCTACAATGAGCAGTTCTTC. This codes for CASSRTGTRAYNEQFF.

The J gene is TRBJ2-2, the V gene TRBV18; no firm D call. The CDR3 runs 16 residues. Germline V gene sequence: CDR1 KGHSH, CDR2 LQKENI. V dropped 2 bases and J dropped 0 bases, with 10 bases sitting between them. CDR3 in DNA: TGTGCCAGCTCACCAAATGGGCAGTCGAACACCGGGGAGCTGTTTTTT. It specifies CASSPNGQSNTGELFF.

V and J are TRBV2 and TRBJ2-4; a possible D gene is TRBD2 (7 bases). The CDR3 has 12 amino acids. The V and J ends lost 7 bases and 7 bases respectively, with 11 bases between them. Germline lookup yields CDR1 SNHLY and CDR2 FYNNEI. The DNA of the CDR3 is TGTGCCAGCAACGGGGGGCCCAACATTCAGTACTTC. Translating it yields CASNGGPNIQYF.

The chain is built from TRBV10-1 and TRBJ1-6; D unresolved. The germline V gene has CDR1 WNHNN and CDR2 SYGVQD (reference sequence). The CDR3 consists of 14 residues. V was shortened by 3 bases and J by 7 bases, with 10 bases between the two germline ends. Written as DNA, the CDR3 is TGCGCCAGCAGTGACCCGGGTATGAATTCACCCCTCCACTTT. It yields the protein CASSDPGMNSPLHF.

This chain uses TRBV5-5 with TRBJ1-1; possibly TRBD1 for D (6 bases). The V end lost 5 bases, the J end lost 8 bases, and 13 bases lay between the germline ends. Germline V lookup: CDR1 SGHKS, CDR2 YYEKEE (reference sequence). The CDR3 is made up of 12 amino acids. The CDR3 is CASSLLTGEAFF. The CDR3 nucleotides read TGTGCCAGCAGTCTGTTGACAGGCGAAGCTTTCTTT.

The rearrangement links TRBV12-3 or TRBV12-4 to TRBJ1-6; D call uncertain. The CDR3 contains 13 residues. V shed 7 bases and J shed 0 bases, with 4 bases lying between them. CDR3 sequence reads: CASTSSYNSPLHF. CDR3 nucleotide sequence: TGTGCCAGCACAAGCTCCTATAATTCACCCCTCCACTTT.

The chain carries TRBV12-3 or TRBV12-4 and TRBJ2-3; D ambiguous. The CDR3 is made up of 14 amino acids. Trimming shortened V by 6 bases and J by 5 bases, and 15 bases separated the two germline ends. CDR3 sequence (DNA): TGTGCCAGCAGGTCCCCGGTGGGCATAGATACGCAGTATTTT. It yields the protein CASRSPVGIDTQYF.

The chain couples TRBV27 to TRBJ1-1; D is unclear. The CDR3 runs 11 residues. Trimming took 2 bases from V and 13 from J, leaving 11 bases between them. CDR1 and CDR2 from the germline V gene are MNHEY and SMNVEV (reference sequence). The CDR3 DNA reads TGTGCCAGCAGTTTAACGAAGGGAGATTTCTTT. Amino acid sequence: CASSLTKGDFF.

The CDR3 DNA follows: TGTGCCAGCAGCTTAAATACGGGTGTCACTGGAAACACCATATATTTT. Its translation: CASSLNTGVTGNTIYF. This chain connects TRBV7-3 to TRBJ1-3; D gene unclear. Between the trimmed V and J ends, which lost 1 base and 2 bases, there was a span of 12 bases. The germline V gene encodes CDR1 SGHTA and CDR2 FQGTGA. This CDR3 contains 16 residues.

This clonotype was seen more than once but under ten times. The chain links TRBV12-3 or TRBV12-4 to TRBJ1-5; D is undetermined. The CDR3 has 15 residues. Deletions cut 7 bases from V and 1 base from J, with 14 bases between. The CDR3 bases are TGTGCCAGCACCTCAAGCCCCCCAAGCAATCAGCCCCAGCATTTT. Its translation is CASTSSPPSNQPQHF.

This chain links TRBV2 with TRBJ1-5; tentative D call: TRBD1 (5 bases). The V end lost 3 bases, the J end lost 5 bases, and 11 bases lay between the germline ends. The CDR3 has 14 amino acids. CDR1 is SNHLY and CDR2 is FYNNEI in the germline V gene. CDR3 sequence reads: CASSEGGVYQPQHF. The DNA for the CDR3 is TGTGCCAGCAGTGAGGGAGGGGTCTATCAGCCCCAGCATTTT. The variable domain in full, completed from reference TRBV2 and TRBJ1-5, reads EPEVTQTPSHQVTQMGQEVILRCVPISNHLYFYWYRQILGQKVEFLVSFYNNEISEKSEIFDDQFSVERPDGSNFTLKIRSTKLEDSAMYFCASSEGGVYQPQHFGDGTRLSIL.

This clonotype was counted a few times. This chain connects TRBV7-6 to TRBJ2-7; D gene ambiguous. Germline V gene lookup returns CDR1 SGHVS and CDR2 FNYEAQ. The CDR3 consists of 14 residues. Trimming stripped 1 base from V and 2 bases from J, with 9 bases between. DNA of the CDR3: TGTGCCAGCAGCTTAGGTGACGGTCCCTACGAGCAGTACTTC. It codes for CASSLGDGPYEQYF.

This chain connects TRBV4-2 to TRBJ1-6, with TRBD1 identical over 7 bases. After removal of 4 bases from V and 7 bases from J, the junction contained 10 bases not matched to a gene. This CDR3 has 16 residues. Germline CDR1 LGHNA, CDR2 YNFKEQ. This chain's CDR3 is CASSPKKGQTNSPLHF. In nucleotides, the CDR3 is TGTGCCAGCAGCCCAAAAAAGGGACAGACGAATTCACCCCTCCACTTT.

This clonotype was seen a few times. This sequence joins TRBV7-9 and TRBJ2-3; D not certain. Germline lookup yields CDR1 SEHNR and CDR2 FQNEAQ (reference sequence). The CDR3 runs to 15 residues. The germline V and J ends were trimmed by 1 base and 2 bases, with 10 bases remaining between them. The CDR3 DNA reads as TGTGCCAGCAGCTTAGAATCGGCCATCACAGATACGCAGTATTTT. This sequence encodes CASSLESAITDTQYF.

This CDR3 is CASSSPSAQETQYF. CDR3 in DNA: TGCGCCAGCAGCTCCCCTAGCGCCCAAGAGACCCAGTACTTC. The chain recombines TRBV5-1 with TRBJ2-5; tentatively, D is TRBD2 (6 bases). V shed 3 bases and J shed 1 base, with 10 bases lying between them. Looked up from germline, CDR1 is SGHRS and CDR2 is YFSETQ. The CDR3 contains 14 residues.

This chain joins TRBV2 and TRBJ2-2, with TRBD2 identical over 16 bases. V shed 3 bases and J 5 bases; nucleotides not matched to a gene: 6. This CDR3 is 18 amino acids long. From germline, CDR1 is SNHLY and CDR2 FYNNEI. The CDR3 nucleotides are TGTGCCAGCAGTGACGGGACTAGCGGGGGGGCAGGGACCGGGGAGCTGTTTTTT. It is translated as CASSDGTSGGAGTGELFF.

The chain employs TRBV11-3 and TRBJ2-2; D uncertain. The CDR3 runs 14 residues. With 7 bases removed from V and 4 bases from J, the gap between germline ends came to 13 bases. Germline V gene sequence: CDR1 SGHNT, CDR2 YENEEA. CDR3 amino acids: CASTSDLFTGELFF. Here the CDR3 DNA reads TGTGCCAGCACCTCCGACCTATTCACCGGGGAGCTGTTTTTT.

The gene calls are TRBV11-1 and TRBJ1-5; unclear D gene. The CDR3 length is 12 residues. Germline CDR1 reads SGHAT; CDR2 reads FQDESV (reference sequence). Trimming removed 5 bases at V and 5 bases at J, with 7 bases between. The CDR3 spells CASSDRHQPQHF. In nucleotides, the CDR3 is TGTGCCAGCAGCGACCGTCATCAGCCCCAGCATTTT.